These 25 T cell receptor beta chains were all obtained from the same sample, sequenced in a study of cytomegalovirus exposure and HLA in healthy donors. Amplification used 60 Vbeta primers and 13 Jbeta primers. The protocol was immunoSEQ multiplex PCR, while the TCRdb copy is restricted to in-frame clones and leaves out a portion. The profile covers 99,000 or so clones, with 75% to 90% appearing a single time and 6.9% taken by the ten largest. Sequenced material: PBMCs. These receptors were collected from a young man in good health and CMV-seropositive.

V and J are TRBV6-6 and TRBJ1-2; 8 nucleotides agree with TRBD1. Trimming at V came to 5 bases and at J to 4 bases, leaving 9 bases not matched to a gene. Germline-derived CDR1 and CDR2 are MNHNY and SVGAGI (reference sequence). The CDR3 covers 15 residues. CDR3 protein: CASSATTGGGYGYTF. The CDR3 DNA sequence: TGTGCCAGCAGTGCTACCACAGGGGGGGGCTATGGCTACACCTTC.

The genes are TRBV7-8 and TRBJ1-1; weak D call: TRBD1 (5 bases). This CDR3 is built from 13 residues. Germline loops: CDR1 SGHVS, CDR2 FQNEAQ. Trimming removed 8 bases from V and 0 bases from J, with 10 bases in between. The CDR3, as DNA: TGTGCCAGCCACGGGGGGGTGAACACTGAAGCTTTCTTT. It specifies CASHGGVNTEAFF.

This chain joins TRBV5-1 and TRBJ1-4; D remains unclear. The germline CDR1 and CDR2 sequences are SGHRS and YFSETQ. Trimming removed 0 bases from V and 2 bases from J, with 11 bases in between. The CDR3 runs to 16 residues. The CDR3 DNA reads TGCGCCAGCAGCTTGGACCTCGGAGGGACTAATGAAAAACTGTTTTTT. The encoded protein is CASSLDLGGTNEKLFF.

This clone was seen only once. The chain links TRBV4-1 to TRBJ2-3, with a tentative D call TRBD2 (6 bases). The CDR3 is 19 amino acids. Trimming left V 4 bases short and J 1 base short, with 24 bases between. Germline V CDR1 and CDR2: MGHRA, YSYEKL. CDR3: CASSRSSRELAHGTDTQYF. Here the CDR3 DNA reads TGCGCCAGCAGCCGATCCTCTAGGGAGCTAGCGCACGGCACAGATACGCAGTATTTT.

The chain uses TRBV7-6 and TRBJ2-7; perhaps TRBD1 as D (6 bases). This CDR3 is 13 amino acids long. Germline V gene lookup returns CDR1 SGHVS and CDR2 FNYEAQ. V was shortened by 4 bases and J by 9 bases, with 16 bases between the two germline ends. CDR3 sequence reads: CASSSIPGQRQYF. CDR3 nucleotide sequence: TGTGCCAGCAGCTCTATACCTGGACAGCGGCAGTACTTC.

This chain links TRBV11-3 with TRBJ2-3, with 7 bases lining up with TRBD2. Germline-derived CDR1 and CDR2 are SGHNT and YENEEA. This CDR3 has 16 amino acids. J was trimmed by 1 base and V by 1 base; bases with no gene match: 5. The CDR3: CASSLGEGLGTDTQYF. As DNA, the CDR3 is TGTGCCAGCAGCTTAGGGGAGGGGCTGGGCACAGATACGCAGTATTTT.

The CDR3 reads CASRGRDREPLNTEAFF. The CDR3 DNA follows: TGTGCCAGCAGAGGCCGGGACAGGGAACCCTTGAACACTGAAGCTTTCTTT. The rearrangement links TRBV7-9 to TRBJ1-1; the match to TRBD1 covers 9 bases. The CDR3 is 17 amino acids. Losses at the gene ends were 6 bases for V and 0 bases for J; bases not matched to a gene: 11. CDR1 SEHNR and CDR2 FQNEAQ come from the germline V gene (reference sequence).

This clone has a single count. J is TRBJ1-1 and V is TRBV11-2; D is perhaps TRBD1 (6 bases). Trimming took 4 bases from V and 3 from J, leaving 15 bases between them. The CDR3 sequence is 15 residues long. Germline V gene data show CDR1 as SGHAT and CDR2 as FQNNGV. The CDR3 sequence is CASSSPAGVDTEAFF. The CDR3 nucleotides are TGTGCCAGCAGCTCCCCCGCAGGGGTGGACACTGAAGCTTTCTTT.

The chain is built from TRBV4-1 and TRBJ1-3, with D unresolved. This CDR3 comprises 15 residues. Between the trimmed V and J ends, which lost 1 base and 2 bases, there was a span of 9 bases. CDR1 is MGHRA, CDR2 YSYEKL, per germline. In DNA form, the CDR3 reads TGCGCCAGCAGCCAAGGAGGGTTTGCTGGAAACACCATATATTTT. This sequence encodes CASSQGGFAGNTIYF.

The genes are TRBV14 and TRBJ1-2, with TRBD1 matching 7 bases. Germline trimming cut 1 base from V and 7 bases from J; bases unmatched to any gene: 9. Per germline, CDR1 SGHDN and CDR2 FVKESK. This CDR3 spans 15 amino acids. CDR3 bases: TGTGCCAGCAGCCAAGGGACAGGCGTGCAAGGTGGCTACACCTTC. As protein: CASSQGTGVQGGYTF.

The chain has TRBV19 and TRBJ2-7; tentatively, D is TRBD2 (5 bases). V lost 5 bases to trimming and J lost 3 bases, with 14 bases between them. Germline CDR1 LNHDA, CDR2 SQIVND (reference sequence). The CDR3 is made up of 14 amino acids. CDR3 sequence: CASSGGYGGYEQYF. The CDR3 DNA reads TGTGCCAGTAGTGGAGGTTACGGAGGCTACGAGCAGTACTTC. Looking up the rest from reference TRBV19 and TRBJ2-7 gives the full variable domain: DGGITQSPKYLFRKEGQNVTLSCEQNLNHDAMYWYRQDPGQGLRLIYYSQIVNDFQKGDIAEGYSVSREKKESFPLTVTSAQKNPTAFYLCASSGGYGGYEQYFGPGTRLTVT.

This clone was found a few times. The CDR3 spells CASSSPGSNQPQHF. In DNA, the CDR3 is TGTGCCAGCAGCTCCCCAGGAAGCAATCAGCCCCAGCATTTT. The chain is built from TRBV27 and TRBJ1-5; D is ambiguous. Trimming shortened V by 6 bases and J by 1 base, and 10 bases separated the two germline ends. CDR3 length equals 14 residues. Per germline, CDR1 MNHEY and CDR2 SMNVEV (reference sequence).

The chain uses TRBV28 and TRBJ1-3; D is ambiguous. Trimming pared 0 bases from V and 6 bases from J, leaving 24 bases between. The CDR3 totals 19 residues. CDR1 and CDR2 (germline): MDHEN, SYDVKM. The CDR3 reads CASSLCSDSYPTLENTIYF. In DNA form, the CDR3 reads TGTGCCAGCAGTTTATGCTCGGACTCCTATCCTACTCTGGAAAACACCATATATTTT.

The sample holds a few counts of this clone. The chain links TRBV2 to TRBJ1-5, with no clear D. This CDR3 has 15 residues. The germline V gene has CDR1 SNHLY and CDR2 FYNNEI. V lost 7 bases to trimming and J lost 0 bases, with 13 bases between them. In DNA form, the CDR3 reads TGTGCCAGCACGCGAGGCGTCTATAGCAATCAGCCCCAGCATTTT. Translated, it gives CASTRGVYSNQPQHF.

The table lists this clone with a count of one. The chain recombines TRBV28 with TRBJ1-5, with unresolved D. CDR3 size: 16 residues. V was trimmed by 1 base and J by 0 bases, leaving 10 bases between them. CDR1 and CDR2 (germline): MDHEN, SYDVKM. The CDR3 sequence: CASSLSPSNSNQPQHF. The CDR3 DNA is TGTGCCAGCAGTTTATCCCCTAGTAATAGCAATCAGCCCCAGCATTTT.

The chain couples TRBV10-1 to TRBJ1-1; 10 nucleotides match TRBD1. The germline V gene has CDR1 WNHNN and CDR2 SYGVQD (reference sequence). With 4 bases clipped from V and 0 bases from J, the junction kept 8 bases outside the gene matches. The CDR3 is made up of 17 amino acids. CDR3 amino acids: CASSGKTGGPMNTEAFF. Written as DNA, the CDR3 is TGCGCCAGCAGTGGAAAGACAGGGGGCCCCATGAACACTGAAGCTTTCTTT.

The genes are TRBV4-2 and TRBJ1-1, with 8 bases aligning to TRBD1. The CDR3 runs to 18 residues. Germline lookup yields CDR1 LGHNA and CDR2 YNFKEQ. V lost 1 base, J lost 2 bases, and 12 bases stayed unmatched. The CDR3 region is CASSQVTSWTGNNTEAFF. The CDR3 nucleotides read TGTGCCAGCAGCCAAGTCACCTCATGGACAGGGAACAACACTGAAGCTTTCTTT.

The chain couples TRBV11-3 to TRBJ2-5; D might be TRBD2 (6 bases). The germline CDR1 and CDR2 sequences are SGHNT and YENEEA. With 4 bases removed from V and 5 bases from J, the gap between germline ends came to 11 bases. This CDR3 is built from 13 residues. The CDR3 reads CASSYGGGETQYF. The CDR3 nucleotides read TGTGCCAGCAGCTACGGTGGGGGGGAGACCCAGTACTTC. Variable domain in full (rest from reference TRBV11-3 and TRBJ2-5): EAGVVQSPRYKIIEKKQPVAFWCNPISGHNTLYWYLQNLGQGPELLIRYENEEAVDDSQLPKDRFSAERLKGVDSTLKIQPAELGDSAVYLCASSYGGGETQYFGPGTRLLVL.

J is TRBJ2-7 and V is TRBV5-1; 11 nucleotides agree with TRBD2. The CDR3 totals 15 residues. Germline CDR1 is SGHRS and CDR2 is YFSETQ. V was pared by 2 bases and J by 5 bases, with 6 bases of the junction left unmatched. CDR3 sequence (DNA): TGCGCCAGCAGCTTAGGGCCTAGCGGGGGGAACGAGCAGTACTTC. Translation gives CASSLGPSGGNEQYF. Complete variable domain (other parts from reference TRBV5-1 and TRBJ2-7): KAGVTQTPRYLIKTRGQQVTLSCSPISGHRSVSWYQQTPGQGLQFLFEYFSETQRNKGNFPGRFSGRQFSNSRSEMNVSTLELGDSALYLCASSLGPSGGNEQYFGPGTRLTVT.

The gene calls are TRBV11-2 and TRBJ2-7; 11 nucleotides agree with TRBD1. V was pared by 7 bases and J by 3 bases, with 5 bases of the junction left unmatched. Germline V gene data show CDR1 as SGHAT and CDR2 as FQNNGV. CDR3 length equals 14 residues. The CDR3 sequence is CASTDGTGGYEQYF. CDR3 nucleotides: TGTGCCAGCACCGACGGGACAGGGGGCTACGAGCAGTACTTC. Supplemented by reference TRBV11-2 and TRBJ2-7, the full variable domain reads EAGVAQSPRYKIIEKRQSVAFWCNPISGHATLYWYQQILGQGPKLLIQFQNNGVVDDSQLPKDRFSAERLKGVDSTLKIQPAKLEDSAVYLCASTDGTGGYEQYFGPGTRLTVT.

The gene calls are TRBV7-9 and TRBJ2-4; D unclear. The germline V and J ends were trimmed by 4 bases and 8 bases, with 21 bases remaining between them. There are 16 residues in the CDR3. The V gene's germline CDR1 is SEHNR and CDR2 FQNEAQ (reference sequence). The CDR3 region is CASSSQQAVRKDIQYF. The CDR3, as DNA: TGTGCCAGCAGCTCCCAGCAGGCCGTTAGAAAAGACATTCAGTACTTC.

The V gene is TRBV5-1, the J gene TRBJ1-1, with a tentative D call TRBD1 (5 bases). Germline V gene data show CDR1 as SGHRS and CDR2 as YFSETQ. The CDR3 totals 15 residues. V was pared by 1 base and J by 3 bases, with 13 bases between. The CDR3 bases are TGCGCCAGCAGCTTGTTGGGGCCGAAGGACACTGAAGCTTTCTTT. It translates to CASSLLGPKDTEAFF.

The chain uses TRBV5-1 and TRBJ1-6; no firm D call. CDR1 and CDR2 from the germline V gene are SGHRS and YFSETQ. Between the trimmed V and J ends, which lost 7 bases and 5 bases, there was a span of 19 bases. CDR3 length: 16 residues. The CDR3 DNA sequence: TGCGCCAGCCGTCCCCACTGGCAGGCCAATAATTCACCCCTCCACTTT. Protein: CASRPHWQANNSPLHF.

Comment on this clone: No conserved phenylalanine or tryptophan is present at the end of the CDR3, so a read error is the likely explanation. J is TRBJ2-3 and V is TRBV5-4; the D is unclear. Germline loops: CDR1 SGHNT, CDR2 YYREEE (reference sequence). V lost 0 bases to trimming and J lost 2 bases, with 1 base between them. There are 12 residues in the CDR3. The CDR3 loop reads CASSLDTDTQYS. In nucleotides, the CDR3 is TGTGCCAGCAGCTTGGACACAGATACGCAGTATTCT.

This clone was counted a few times. This chain uses TRBV9 with TRBJ2-2, with D possibly matching TRBD2 (6 bases). Germline CDR1 and CDR2: SGDLS and YYNGEE. The CDR3 totals 15 residues. The germline V and J ends were trimmed by 1 base and 5 bases, with 12 bases remaining between them. CDR3 nucleotide sequence: TGTGCCAGCAGCGTAAGAGGGAGGAGAACCGGGGAGCTGTTTTTT. Translating gives CASSVRGRRTGELFF.